This TCR beta chain was obtained from a study of T cells after yellow fever vaccination. Germline lookup yields CDR1 SGHAT and CDR2 FQNNGV. With 5 bases clipped from V and 5 bases from J, the junction kept 7 bases outside the gene matches. This CDR3 spans 14 amino acids. Study-wide results and caveats: A secondary response was less intense yet reached its peak sooner, at day 5 versus 15. Clonotypes appearing in both CD4 and CD8 compartments existed, and their share was small. Re-detected after boosting: most primary clones, almost 97% of CD4 and 80% to 90% of CD8.

This clonotype was seen repeatedly, ten times or more. Its antigen is undetermined. TCR cDNA, made by 5'RACE template switching, carried an added universal primer site and UMIs. MiXCR, applied by TCRdb to the 5' RACE reads, yields one record per CDR3 protein. Counted here are about 68,000 distinct CDR3 sequences, just over 6.5% occurring once; the ten biggest clones make up roughly 35%. The J gene is TRBJ1-2, the V gene TRBV11-2; 8 bases agree with TRBD1. The TCR was taken from a man aged 18 to 29 who received the YFV17D yellow fever vaccine. This specimen consisted of CD8+ T cells sorted from PBMCs, obtained about 49 days after the first yellow fever vaccination. In DNA, the CDR3 is TGTGCCAGCAGCGCGGCAGGGGGCTTTTATGGCTACACCTTC. Its protein product is CASSAAGGFYGYTF.